This T cell receptor (beta chain) appears in the sequencing data of a study of T cells in tuberculosis. Study-wide background: CD1B tetramers identified T cells specific for mycobacterial lipid GMM.

From germline, CDR1 is LGHNT and CDR2 FRNRAP. Trimming cost V 5 bases and J 5 bases; bases outside gene matches: 7. The CDR3 extends over 16 amino acids. Libraries were prepared by immunoSEQ multiplex PCR; TCRdb keeps only in-frame clonotypes and omits some of them. The repertoire holds more than 30,000 clones, with almost 95% as singletons. Findings and caveats of the study: A GMM-specific repertoire classifier reached around 85% accuracy, AUROC over 0.85. Active tuberculosis TCR-alpha repertoires lay closer to GMM-specific TCRs than IGRA-negative controls, suggesting clonal expansion.

This clone has a single count. As yet, its antigen is unknown. The origin of this receptor is a donor aged 10-30 years with latent tuberculosis or without tuberculosis infection. Some clones in this sample may be carry-over from other donors' samples. Sequenced sample: PBMCs. The chain uses TRBV12-5 and TRBJ1-4; 11 bases line up with TRBD1. CDR3 residues: CASGLDRGHGNEKLFF. The CDR3 DNA follows: TGTGCTAGTGGTCTGGACAGGGGGCATGGGAATGAAAAACTGTTTTTT.